This T cell receptor beta chain comes out of a study of OX40 agonist ivuxolimab in advanced cancers. Turning to the study itself: The patients received agonistic anti-OX40 (CD134) antibody ivuxolimab. With a range of 23 to 79, age averaged approximately 60 years, and 65% to 85% were male.

Here immunoSEQ multiplex PCR was the method, and the copy in TCRdb shows in-frame clones only, minus some. The sample includes more than 60,000 clones, around 85% of them seen just once. The germline gives CDR1 SGHAT, CDR2 FQNNGV. The CDR3 sequence is 15 residues long. With 4 bases clipped from V and 10 bases from J, the junction kept 9 bases outside the gene matches. The chain combines TRBV11-2 with TRBJ1-6; 8 bases align to TRBD1. The TCR sequence derives from an adult with an advanced solid tumor such as melanoma, head and neck, liver or kidney cancer. The input for sequencing was CD4+ or CD8+ T cells sorted from blood, taken in a trial of the OX40 agonist ivuxolimab. DNA for the CDR3: TGTGCCAGCAGCTATAAAACAGGGGGGAACTCACCCCTCCACTTT. This translates into CASSYKTGGNSPLHF.